This TCR beta chain was sequenced for a study of T cells after yellow fever vaccination. The overall study: Fractions with few cells were prepared using SMART-Seq v4 Ultra Low Input.

This clonotype was recorded many times. This CDR3 has 19 residues. The ends lost 5 bases at V and 1 base at J; junction bases unmatched: 14. Germline CDR1 and CDR2: MDHEN and SYDVKM. 5'RACE template switching added a universal primer site and UMIs to TCR cDNA. TCRdb ran MiXCR on the 5' RACE reads and lists one entry per CDR3 protein. The sample contains under 150,000 distinct CDR3 sequences, 7.7% of which appear only once. Sequencing used CD4+ T cells sorted from PBMCs, obtained 5 days after the yellow fever booster vaccination. This rearrangement joins TRBV28 to TRBJ2-4; TRBD2 aligns across 10 bases. This TCR derives from a man aged 30 to 45 who received the YFV17D yellow fever vaccine. For the CDR3, the DNA is TGTGCCAGCAGTCCCCCTGGGGTAGCGGGAGGAGGGGCCAAAAACATTCAGTACTTC. Translating gives CASSPPGVAGGGAKNIQYF. Complete variable domain (other parts from reference TRBV28 and TRBJ2-4): DVKVTQSSRYLVKRTGEKVFLECVQDMDHENMFWYRQDPGLGLRLIYFSYDVKMKEKGDIPEGYSVSREKKERFSLILESASTNQTSMYLCASSPPGVAGGGAKNIQYFGAGTRLSVL.